A selection of T cell receptor beta chains follows, all from one sample in a study of OX40 agonist ivuxolimab in advanced cancers. Profiling relied on immunoSEQ multiplex PCR, and the TCRdb table lists in-frame clones only, not all of them. The sample has about 68,000 clones; roughly 90% are singletons. The sample here was CD4+ or CD8+ T cells sorted from blood, taken in a trial of the OX40 agonist ivuxolimab. These receptors were taken from an adult with an advanced solid tumor such as melanoma, head and neck, liver or kidney cancer. Both conserved end residues are part of each CDR3. D genes are given only for firm matches. Not all rows give a size; the values are once, few, many and, for expanded clones, a class.

v_call: TRBV28
clone_size: .
j_call: TRBJ2-3
d_call: .
cdr3_aa: CASWERAEGADTQYF
cdr3_nt: TGTGCCAGCTGGGAGCGGGCGGAGGGGGCAGATACGCAGTATTTT

v_call: TRBV14
clone_size: once
j_call: TRBJ2-1
d_call: .
cdr3_aa: CASSRTGLTTPNEQFF
cdr3_nt: TGTGCCAGCAGCCGAACAGGGCTGACAACTCCCAATGAGCAGTTCTTC

v_call: TRBV5-1
clone_size: few
j_call: TRBJ1-2
d_call: .
cdr3_aa: CASSLGTTGYTF
cdr3_nt: TGCGCCAGCAGCTTAGGGACAACTGGCTACACCTTC

v_call: TRBV27
clone_size: .
j_call: TRBJ2-7
d_call: .
cdr3_aa: CASSLEGGNFYEQYF
cdr3_nt: TGTGCCAGCAGTTTAGAGGGGGGGAATTTCTACGAGCAGTACTTC

v_call: TRBV15
clone_size: .
j_call: TRBJ1-5
d_call: .
cdr3_aa: CATSSFKGSSDSNQPQHF
cdr3_nt: TGTGCCACCAGCAGCTTTAAGGGCAGCTCGGATAGCAATCAGCCCCAGCATTTT

v_call: TRBV7-8
clone_size: .
j_call: TRBJ1-4
d_call: TRBD1
cdr3_aa: CASSPSRQGAGEKLFF
cdr3_nt: TGTGCCAGCAGCCCATCCCGACAGGGGGCCGGGGAAAAACTGTTTTTT

v_call: TRBV20-1
clone_size: .
j_call: TRBJ2-5
d_call: .
cdr3_aa: CSAREETQYF
cdr3_nt: TGCAGTGCTAGAGAGGAGACCCAGTACTTC

v_call: TRBV19
clone_size: .
j_call: TRBJ2-5
d_call: .
cdr3_aa: CASSSRRGTSGETQYF
cdr3_nt: TGTGCCAGTAGTTCACGGAGGGGGACATCCGGAGAGACCCAGTACTTC

v_call: TRBV28
clone_size: once
j_call: TRBJ2-1
d_call: .
cdr3_aa: CASSFRGTHYNEQFF
cdr3_nt: TGTGCCAGCAGTTTCCGTGGGACACACTACAATGAGCAGTTCTTC

v_call: TRBV29-1
clone_size: few
j_call: TRBJ1-1
d_call: .
cdr3_aa: CSVVGSNTEAFF
cdr3_nt: TGCAGCGTTGTAGGATCCAACACTGAAGCTTTCTTT

v_call: TRBV5-1
clone_size: .
j_call: TRBJ1-1
d_call: .
cdr3_aa: CASSLVGENTEAFF
cdr3_nt: TGCGCCAGCAGCTTGGTAGGGGAGAACACTGAAGCTTTCTTT

v_call: TRBV7-8
clone_size: .
j_call: TRBJ2-3
d_call: TRBD1
cdr3_aa: CASSLSGQPTDTQYF
cdr3_nt: TGTGCCAGCAGCTTATCGGGACAGCCCACAGATACGCAGTATTTT

v_call: TRBV7-9
clone_size: .
j_call: TRBJ2-7
d_call: TRBD2
cdr3_aa: CASSPSGAPYEQYF
cdr3_nt: TGTGCCAGCAGCCCTAGCGGGGCGCCCTACGAGCAGTACTTC

v_call: TRBV7-2
clone_size: .
j_call: TRBJ1-1
d_call: .
cdr3_aa: CASSPALLNTEAFF
cdr3_nt: TGTGCCAGCAGCCCGGCCCTCCTGAACACTGAAGCTTTCTTT

v_call: TRBV28
clone_size: .
j_call: TRBJ2-6
d_call: .
cdr3_aa: CANSKRGPGANVLTF
cdr3_nt: TGTGCCAACTCAAAACGGGGTCCTGGGGCCAACGTCCTGACTTTC

v_call: TRBV28
clone_size: .
j_call: TRBJ1-2
d_call: .
cdr3_aa: CASSSPRRRVNYGYTF
cdr3_nt: TGTGCCAGCAGTTCCCCACGACGGAGAGTTAACTATGGCTACACCTTC

v_call: TRBV7-2
clone_size: .
j_call: TRBJ2-3
d_call: .
cdr3_aa: CASSLAGPNTDTQYF
cdr3_nt: TGTGCCAGCAGCTTAGCTGGGCCCAACACAGATACGCAGTATTTT

v_call: TRBV15
clone_size: .
j_call: TRBJ1-4
d_call: .
cdr3_aa: CASQRNNEKLFF
cdr3_nt: TGTGCCTCCCAACGGAATAATGAAAAACTGTTTTTT

v_call: TRBV7-9
clone_size: .
j_call: TRBJ2-3
d_call: .
cdr3_aa: CASSLAPYIDTQYF
cdr3_nt: TGTGCCAGCAGCTTAGCCCCCTATATAGATACGCAGTATTTT

v_call: TRBV5-6
clone_size: once
j_call: TRBJ2-7
d_call: .
cdr3_aa: CASSYGTFAYEQYF
cdr3_nt: TGTGCCAGCAGCTACGGGACGTTTGCCTACGAGCAGTACTTC

v_call: TRBV5-1
clone_size: .
j_call: TRBJ2-7
d_call: TRBD2
cdr3_aa: CASSFTPSGSSYEQYF
cdr3_nt: TGCGCCAGCAGCTTTACGCCTAGCGGTTCCTCCTACGAGCAGTACTTC

v_call: TRBV18
clone_size: .
j_call: TRBJ2-7
d_call: TRBD2
cdr3_aa: CASSGGSYEQYF
cdr3_nt: TGTGCCAGCTCGGGCGGGAGCTACGAGCAGTACTTC

v_call: TRBV6-5
clone_size: .
j_call: TRBJ1-1
d_call: .
cdr3_aa: CASSYSNGRGDTEAFF
cdr3_nt: TGTGCCAGCAGTTACTCGAACGGCCGGGGGGACACTGAAGCTTTCTTT

v_call: TRBV7-2
clone_size: .
j_call: TRBJ2-7
d_call: .
cdr3_aa: CASSTGPGESYEQYF
cdr3_nt: TGTGCCAGCAGCACGGGGCCAGGGGAATCCTACGAGCAGTACTTC

v_call: TRBV7-2
clone_size: once
j_call: TRBJ2-2
d_call: TRBD2
cdr3_aa: CASSLDLAGTGELFF
cdr3_nt: TGTGCCAGCAGCTTAGATCTAGCGGGAACCGGGGAGCTGTTTTTT

v_call: TRBV19
clone_size: .
j_call: TRBJ1-5
d_call: TRBD1
cdr3_aa: CASSRDRNQPQHF
cdr3_nt: TGTGCCAGTAGTCGGGACAGAAATCAGCCCCAGCATTTT

v_call: TRBV10-3
clone_size: .
j_call: TRBJ2-7
d_call: .
cdr3_aa: CATSSESSYEQYF
cdr3_nt: TGTGCCACCTCAAGCGAGAGCTCCTACGAGCAGTACTTC

v_call: TRBV5-4
clone_size: .
j_call: TRBJ1-1
d_call: .
cdr3_aa: CASSSRWGGTEAFF
cdr3_nt: TGTGCCAGCAGCTCCCGGTGGGGTGGCACTGAAGCTTTCTTT

v_call: TRBV9
clone_size: .
j_call: TRBJ1-4
d_call: .
cdr3_aa: CASSVVPAENEKLFF
cdr3_nt: TGTGCCAGCAGCGTAGTCCCAGCTGAGAATGAAAAACTGTTTTTT

v_call: TRBV7-2
clone_size: .
j_call: TRBJ1-5
d_call: .
cdr3_aa: CASSLGSGFSHQPQHF
cdr3_nt: TGTGCCAGCAGCTTAGGGTCGGGTTTTAGTCATCAGCCCCAGCATTTT

v_call: TRBV27
clone_size: .
j_call: TRBJ2-1
d_call: TRBD1
cdr3_aa: CASSPLGTGAGGYYNEQFF
cdr3_nt: TGTGCCAGCAGTCCACTCGGGACAGGCGCCGGGGGTTACTACAATGAGCAGTTCTTC

v_call: TRBV7-3
clone_size: once
j_call: TRBJ2-1
d_call: .
cdr3_aa: CASSLVNNEQFF
cdr3_nt: TGTGCCAGCAGCTTAGTTAACAATGAGCAGTTCTTC

v_call: TRBV5-1
clone_size: .
j_call: TRBJ2-3
d_call: TRBD2
cdr3_aa: CASSLGRTWREGPDTQYF
cdr3_nt: TGCGCCAGCAGCTTGGGGAGGACGTGGCGGGAGGGTCCAGATACGCAGTATTTT

v_call: TRBV19
clone_size: .
j_call: TRBJ1-4
d_call: .
cdr3_aa: CASGYEKLFF
cdr3_nt: TGTGCCAGCGGCTATGAAAAACTGTTTTTT

v_call: TRBV2
clone_size: .
j_call: TRBJ1-3
d_call: .
cdr3_aa: CASSDGQGLGNTIYF
cdr3_nt: TGTGCCAGCAGTGACGGTCAGGGACTCGGAAACACCATATATTTT

v_call: TRBV18
clone_size: .
j_call: TRBJ2-5
d_call: .
cdr3_aa: CASSPPSRQNQETQYF
cdr3_nt: TGTGCCAGCTCACCACCCTCCCGACAGAACCAAGAGACCCAGTACTTC

v_call: TRBV2
clone_size: .
j_call: TRBJ2-3
d_call: TRBD1
cdr3_aa: CASARQGVGTDTQYF
cdr3_nt: TGTGCCAGTGCTCGTCAGGGGGTGGGCACAGATACGCAGTATTTT

v_call: TRBV7-2
clone_size: .
j_call: TRBJ2-7
d_call: .
cdr3_aa: CASSNGGYEQYF
cdr3_nt: TGTGCCAGCAGCAATGGGGGCTACGAGCAGTACTTC

v_call: TRBV4-2
clone_size: .
j_call: TRBJ2-7
d_call: .
cdr3_aa: CASSQDLGGTYEQYF
cdr3_nt: TGTGCCAGCAGCCAAGATCTAGGGGGAACCTACGAGCAGTACTTC

v_call: TRBV5-1
clone_size: .
j_call: TRBJ1-2
d_call: TRBD1
cdr3_aa: CASSIMDRAGGYTF
cdr3_nt: TGCGCCAGCAGCATTATGGACAGGGCGGGTGGCTACACCTTC

v_call: TRBV15
clone_size: once
j_call: TRBJ2-1
d_call: TRBD2
cdr3_aa: CATSRIGSGRVDYNEQFF
cdr3_nt: TGTGCCACCAGCAGAATCGGTAGCGGGAGAGTTGACTACAATGAGCAGTTCTTC

v_call: TRBV7-2
clone_size: .
j_call: TRBJ2-7
d_call: .
cdr3_aa: CASSRRTESSYEQYF
cdr3_nt: TGTGCCAGCAGCCGTCGGACAGAGAGCTCCTACGAGCAGTACTTC

v_call: TRBV27
clone_size: .
j_call: TRBJ1-4
d_call: TRBD1
cdr3_aa: CASRGTGSIVVREKLFF
cdr3_nt: TGTGCCAGCAGGGGGACAGGGAGTATAGTAGTACGGGAAAAACTGTTTTTT

v_call: TRBV28
clone_size: once
j_call: TRBJ2-4
d_call: TRBD1
cdr3_aa: CASSLAPGTGAIQYF
cdr3_nt: TGTGCCAGCAGTTTGGCGCCCGGGACAGGCGCCATTCAGTACTTC

v_call: TRBV19
clone_size: .
j_call: TRBJ2-2
d_call: .
cdr3_aa: CATSSTLLSNTGELFF
cdr3_nt: TGTGCCACCTCCAGCACACTCCTATCGAACACCGGGGAGCTGTTTTTT

v_call: TRBV28
clone_size: .
j_call: TRBJ2-1
d_call: TRBD2
cdr3_aa: CASSLGTSGSFNEQFF
cdr3_nt: TGTGCCAGCAGTTTGGGGACTAGCGGGAGTTTTAATGAGCAGTTCTTC

v_call: TRBV5-6
clone_size: .
j_call: TRBJ2-7
d_call: TRBD2
cdr3_aa: CASSRKGTSYTYYEQYF
cdr3_nt: TGTGCCAGCAGCCGCAAAGGGACTAGCTACACCTACTACGAGCAGTACTTC

v_call: TRBV5-1
clone_size: .
j_call: TRBJ1-1
d_call: .
cdr3_aa: CASSLEGVALVTEAFF
cdr3_nt: TGCGCCAGCAGCTTGGAGGGTGTAGCTTTAGTCACTGAAGCTTTCTTT

v_call: TRBV7-2
clone_size: .
j_call: TRBJ2-7
d_call: TRBD1
cdr3_aa: CASSNRDRGSYEQYF
cdr3_nt: TGTGCCAGCAGCAACCGGGACAGGGGATCCTACGAGCAGTACTTC

v_call: TRBV18
clone_size: .
j_call: TRBJ2-7
d_call: .
cdr3_aa: CASSPSWGNEQYF
cdr3_nt: TGTGCCAGCTCACCGTCGTGGGGAAACGAGCAGTACTTC

v_call: TRBV7-9
clone_size: .
j_call: TRBJ2-1
d_call: TRBD2
cdr3_aa: CASSLGPGRGNEQFF
cdr3_nt: TGTGCCAGCAGCTTAGGACCGGGGAGGGGCAATGAGCAGTTCTTC

v_call: TRBV9
clone_size: .
j_call: TRBJ2-1
d_call: .
cdr3_aa: CASSTHRANEQFF
cdr3_nt: TGTGCCAGCAGCACTCACAGGGCCAATGAGCAGTTCTTC

v_call: TRBV11-2
clone_size: once
j_call: TRBJ2-3
d_call: TRBD1
cdr3_aa: CASSRPGTARTDTQYF
cdr3_nt: TGTGCCAGCAGCAGACCCGGGACAGCCCGCACAGATACGCAGTATTTT

v_call: TRBV28
clone_size: .
j_call: TRBJ2-1
d_call: TRBD1
cdr3_aa: CASSLQGTEQFF
cdr3_nt: TGTGCCAGCAGCCTACAGGGGACTGAGCAGTTCTTC